The 4 T cell receptor beta chains below all came from one sample that was sequenced in a study of T cell responses to AZD1222 COVID-19 vaccine. Clones were read by immunoSEQ multiplex PCR, and TCRdb kept only the in-frame ones, dropping some. The sample lists roughly 200,000 clones, roughly nine tenths occurring once. Sequences were derived from peripheral blood, sampled 28 days after the second AZD1222 dose. The origin of the receptors is an adult who received the AZD1222 COVID-19 vaccine.

V is TRBV4-1 and J is TRBJ1-1, with a weak D call TRBD1 (6 bases). Germline V lookup: CDR1 MGHRA, CDR2 YSYEKL. Trimming shortened V by 4 bases and J by 5 bases, and 17 bases separated the two germline ends. CDR3 size: 15 residues. CDR3 coding DNA: TGCGCCAGCAGCCGAAACACAGGGATTGCGACTGAAGCTTTCTTT. The encoded protein is CASSRNTGIATEAFF.

V and J are TRBV6-5 and TRBJ2-5; TRBD2 aligns across 9 bases. With 7 bases clipped from V and 1 base from J, the junction kept 7 bases outside the gene matches. There are 15 residues in the CDR3. Germline CDR1 and CDR2: MNHEY and SVGAGI. CDR3 DNA sequence: TGTGCCAGCACCCCCAATAGCGGGAGCCAAGAGACCCAGTACTTC. Protein sequence: CASTPNSGSQETQYF.

This chain connects TRBV7-6 to TRBJ2-7; TRBD1 is a possible D gene (5 bases). This CDR3 is built from 16 residues. CDR1 and CDR2 (germline): SGHVS, FNYEAQ. V dropped 1 base and J dropped 2 bases, with 15 bases sitting between them. The CDR3 DNA is TGTGCCAGCAGCTTAGATTTGGGGCCGGTTACCTACGAGCAGTACTTC. It specifies CASSLDLGPVTYEQYF.

CDR3 region: CASSRDGGSHEKLFF. The DNA for the CDR3 is TGTGCCAGCAGCCGCGACGGGGGTTCCCATGAAAAACTGTTTTTT. The J gene is TRBJ1-4, the V gene TRBV7-9; TRBD1 is a possible D gene (5 bases). V shed 5 bases and J shed 6 bases, with 16 bases lying between them. Germline CDR1 is SEHNR and CDR2 is FQNEAQ (reference sequence). The CDR3 has 15 residues.